This passage covers 9 T cell receptor beta chains from one sample sequenced in a study of Tregs in tolerant kidney transplant recipients. Using immunoSEQ multiplex PCR, the repertoire was profiled, and TCRdb retains in-frame clones only, with some absent. Of about 240,000 clones in the sample, approximately 83% were seen once. Material: CD4+ T cells from blood. All receptors come from a human donor in good health.

DNA for the CDR3: TGCAGCGTACAGACCTCAGGGGATGGTGGCACCGGGGAGCTGTTTTTT. The encoded protein is CSVQTSGDGGTGELFF. The chain employs TRBV29-1 and TRBJ2-2, with D perhaps matching TRBD1 (6 bases). V shed 6 bases and J shed 4 bases, with 21 bases lying between them. The CDR3 runs 16 residues. Germline CDR1 SQVTM, CDR2 ANQGSEA.

The V and J genes are TRBV23-1 and TRBJ2-5; D remains unclear. The assigned J gene may be wrong: the sequence end matches TRBJ2-7 better. TRBV23-1 is an open reading frame, and its role is uncertain. The CDR3 runs to 12 residues. CDR3 amino acids: CASRPIRDEQYF. The DNA of the CDR3 is TGCGCCAGCAGGCCTATTAGGGACGAGCAGTACTTC.

The chain employs TRBV18 and TRBJ2-5; 9 bases are shared with TRBD2. Germline V gene lookup returns CDR1 KGHSH and CDR2 LQKENI. The CDR3 extends over 15 amino acids. V lost 3 bases to trimming and J lost 2 bases; unmatched junction nucleotides: 4. The CDR3 DNA follows: TGTGCCAGCTCACCTATAGCGGGGGCACAAGAGACCCAGTACTTC. Protein: CASSPIAGAQETQYF.

The V gene is TRBV5-1, the J gene TRBJ1-5, with no clear D. The CDR3 consists of 15 residues. Deletions cut 0 bases from V and 6 bases from J, with 13 bases between. Germline V CDR1 and CDR2: SGHRS, YFSETQ. As DNA, the CDR3 is TGCGCCAGCAGCTTGGGGACCGGGAGAGGTCAGCCCCAGCATTTT. This sequence encodes CASSLGTGRGQPQHF.

A single count supports this clone. The chain couples TRBV2 to TRBJ2-5; D unresolved. This CDR3 has 13 amino acids. The V end lost 4 bases, the J end lost 0 bases, and 6 bases lay between the germline ends. Per the germline V gene, CDR1 is SNHLY and CDR2 is FYNNEI. The CDR3 coding sequence is TGTGCCAGCAGTGGAAGGGACCAAGAGACCCAGTACTTC. Translating it yields CASSGRDQETQYF.

The table lists this clone with a few counts. V gene TRBV13 combines with J gene TRBJ1-2; no firm D call. Germline lookup yields CDR1 PRHDT and CDR2 FYEKMQ (reference sequence). Trimming took 10 bases from V and 3 from J, leaving 18 bases between them. CDR3 length: 14 amino acids. This chain's CDR3 is CATPPRRPDYGYTF. The CDR3, as DNA: TGTGCCACCCCCCCGAGGCGTCCGGACTATGGCTACACCTTC.

This chain links TRBV2 with TRBJ2-1, with 10 bases aligning to TRBD2. The CDR3 has 14 residues. Germline values: CDR1 SNHLY, CDR2 FYNNEI. With 7 bases clipped from V and 5 bases from J, the junction kept 5 bases outside the gene matches. As DNA, the CDR3 is TGTGCCAGCAACGGTGGACTAGCGGACAATGAGCAGTTCTTC. Its protein is CASNGGLADNEQFF.

On this clone itself: Other DNA sequences from this sample encode an identical CDR3 as well. The chain is built from TRBV5-1 and TRBJ2-1; D possibly corresponds to TRBD1 (6 bases). Germline CDR1 is SGHRS and CDR2 is YFSETQ. This CDR3 contains 14 residues. V lost 0 bases to trimming and J lost 7 bases, with 11 bases between them. The CDR3 DNA sequence: TGCGCCAGCAGCTTGGTGGCAGGGGATAATGAGCAGTTCTTC. Translating it yields CASSLVAGDNEQFF.

Here the CDR3 DNA reads TGTGCCAGCAGCGCAGGGACTAGCGGGACCTACGAGCAGTACTTC. Protein sequence: CASSAGTSGTYEQYF. V gene TRBV9 combines with J gene TRBJ2-7; 13 bases align to TRBD2. The J segment lost 2 bases and the V segment lost 3 bases, leaving 2 bases of the junction unmatched. Germline-derived CDR1 and CDR2 are SGDLS and YYNGEE. The CDR3 runs 15 residues.